This T cell receptor beta chain is from a study of blood T cell repertoires in COVID-19. Background on the study: Sites in the United States, Italy and Spain provided acute and convalescent COVID-19 samples. PBMCs, B-cell-depleted T cells, or T cells provided the cDNA or gDNA that made up the material.

Repertoires were generated with immunoSEQ multiplex PCR, while TCRdb's copy carries only in-frame clones and drops some. This table holds 59,000 or so clones, about four fifths found once. The germline gives CDR1 SEHNR, CDR2 FQNEAQ (reference sequence). The V and J ends lost 4 bases and 0 bases, in that order; junction bases with no gene match: 1. The CDR3 is 15 amino acids. Specimen: peripheral blood. The clonotype originates from an elderly woman with active or convalescent COVID-19. This chain joins TRBV7-9 and TRBJ2-1, with 9 bases identical to TRBD1. Here the CDR3 reads CASSSTGGSYNEQFF. CDR3 DNA sequence: TGTGCCAGCAGCTCGACAGGGGGCTCCTACAATGAGCAGTTCTTC.